This T cell receptor (beta chain) was profiled in a study of cytomegalovirus exposure and HLA in healthy donors. General study results and limits: Later analysis reportedly placed an Asian-associated ancestry cluster below the roughly 700-donor mean in N-insertions. Later analysis found that TCR beta chains associated with HLA were more clonally expanded than other, equally common chains.

A remark on this clone: What it binds is unknown.

Per the germline V gene, CDR1 is SQVTM and CDR2 is ANQGSEA. This CDR3 is 16 amino acids long. V shed 5 bases and J shed 4 bases, with 23 bases lying between them. PCR employed 60 Vbeta and 13 Jbeta primers. Profiled with immunoSEQ multiplex PCR; TCRdb holds only in-frame clones, not every one. The sample is made up of under 70,000 clones, and the top ten hold roughly 9.6% of it. This TCR was sampled from a man over 45 in good health and CMV-seropositive. This chain uses TRBV29-1 with TRBJ1-1; possibly TRBD1 for D (5 bases). The sequenced material came from PBMCs. The CDR3 nucleotides are TGCAGCGTTTTACTAGGGACCGGGTGGGGGGGCACTGAAGCTTTCTTT. This encodes CSVLLGTGWGGTEAFF.